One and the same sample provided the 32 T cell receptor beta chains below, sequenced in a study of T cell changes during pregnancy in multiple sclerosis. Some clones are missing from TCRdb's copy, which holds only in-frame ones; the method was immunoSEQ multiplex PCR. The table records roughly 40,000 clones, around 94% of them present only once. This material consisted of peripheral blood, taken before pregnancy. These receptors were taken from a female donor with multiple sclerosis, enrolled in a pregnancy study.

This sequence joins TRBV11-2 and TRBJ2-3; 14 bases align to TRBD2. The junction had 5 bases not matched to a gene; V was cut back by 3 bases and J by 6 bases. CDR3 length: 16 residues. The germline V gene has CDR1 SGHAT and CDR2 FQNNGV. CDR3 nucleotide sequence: TGTGCCAGCAGCTTCCGACTAGCGGGAGGGCCTGATACGCAGTATTTT. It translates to CASSFRLAGGPDTQYF.

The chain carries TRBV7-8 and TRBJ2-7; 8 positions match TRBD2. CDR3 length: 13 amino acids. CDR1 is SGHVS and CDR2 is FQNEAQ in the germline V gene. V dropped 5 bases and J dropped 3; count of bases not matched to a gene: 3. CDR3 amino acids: CASSQGTSYEQYF. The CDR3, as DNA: TGTGCCAGCAGCCAAGGGACTAGCTACGAGCAGTACTTC.

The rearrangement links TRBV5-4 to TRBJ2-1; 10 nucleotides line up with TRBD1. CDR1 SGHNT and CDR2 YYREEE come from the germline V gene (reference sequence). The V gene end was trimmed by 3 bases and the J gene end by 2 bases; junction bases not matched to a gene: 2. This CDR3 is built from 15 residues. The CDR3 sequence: CASSWGTGAYNEQFF. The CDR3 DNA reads TGTGCCAGCAGCTGGGGGACAGGGGCCTACAATGAGCAGTTCTTC.

The DNA of the CDR3 is TGTGCCAGCAGCGGGGGGGGGAGTCGGACTGAGCAGTTCTTC. Translation gives CASSGGGSRTEQFF. The chain couples TRBV9 to TRBJ2-1; 7 bases agree with TRBD2. This CDR3 is built from 14 residues. Per the germline V gene, CDR1 is SGDLS and CDR2 is YYNGEE. V lost 3 bases and J lost 9; bases outside the gene matches: 9.

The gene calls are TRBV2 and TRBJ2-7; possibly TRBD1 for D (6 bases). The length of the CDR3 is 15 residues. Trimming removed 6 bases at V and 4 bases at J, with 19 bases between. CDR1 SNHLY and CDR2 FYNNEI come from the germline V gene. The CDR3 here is CASRETGFGGYEQYF. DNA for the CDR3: TGTGCCAGCAGGGAGACAGGATTTGGGGGTTACGAGCAGTACTTC.

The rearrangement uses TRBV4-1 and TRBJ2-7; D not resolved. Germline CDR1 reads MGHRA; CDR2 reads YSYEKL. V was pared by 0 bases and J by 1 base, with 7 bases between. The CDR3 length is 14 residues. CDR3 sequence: CASSQDFQSYEQYF. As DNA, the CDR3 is TGCGCCAGCAGCCAAGATTTCCAATCCTACGAGCAGTACTTC.

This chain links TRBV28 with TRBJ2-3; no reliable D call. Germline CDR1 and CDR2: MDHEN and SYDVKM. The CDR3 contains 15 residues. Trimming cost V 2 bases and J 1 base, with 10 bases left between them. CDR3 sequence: CASSLGTVGTDTQYF. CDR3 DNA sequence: TGTGCCAGCAGTTTAGGAACAGTGGGCACAGATACGCAGTATTTT.

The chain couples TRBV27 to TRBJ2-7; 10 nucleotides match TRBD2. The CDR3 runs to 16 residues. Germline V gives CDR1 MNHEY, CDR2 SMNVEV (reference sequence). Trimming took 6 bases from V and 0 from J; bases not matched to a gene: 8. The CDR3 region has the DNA TGTGCCAGCAGCAACGGGACTAGCGTCCTCTCCTACGAGCAGTACTTC. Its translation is CASSNGTSVLSYEQYF.

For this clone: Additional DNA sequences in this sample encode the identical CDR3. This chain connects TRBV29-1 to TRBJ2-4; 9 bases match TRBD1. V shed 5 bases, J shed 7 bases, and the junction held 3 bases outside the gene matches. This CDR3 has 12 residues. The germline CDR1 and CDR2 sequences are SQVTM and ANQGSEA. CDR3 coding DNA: TGCAGCGTTCGGGACAGGGAGAACATTCAGTACTTC. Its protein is CSVRDRENIQYF. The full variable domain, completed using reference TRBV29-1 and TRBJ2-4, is SAVISQKPSRDICQRGTSLTIQCQVDSQVTMMFWYRQQPGQSLTLIATANQGSEATYESGFVIDKFPISRPNLTFSTLTVSNMSPEDSSIYLCSVRDRENIQYFGAGTRLSVL.

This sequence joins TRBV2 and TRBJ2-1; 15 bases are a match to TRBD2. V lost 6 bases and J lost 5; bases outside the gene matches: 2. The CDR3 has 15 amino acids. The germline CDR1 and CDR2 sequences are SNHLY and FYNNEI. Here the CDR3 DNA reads TGTGCCAGCAGGGGACTAGCGGGAGGACACAATGAGCAGTTCTTC. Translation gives CASRGLAGGHNEQFF.

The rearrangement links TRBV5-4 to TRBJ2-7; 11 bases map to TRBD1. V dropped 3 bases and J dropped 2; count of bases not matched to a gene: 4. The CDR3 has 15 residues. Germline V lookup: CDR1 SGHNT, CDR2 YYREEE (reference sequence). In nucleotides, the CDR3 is TGTGCCAGCAGCTCCTGGACAGGGGGCCCCTACGAGCAGTACTTC. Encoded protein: CASSSWTGGPYEQYF.

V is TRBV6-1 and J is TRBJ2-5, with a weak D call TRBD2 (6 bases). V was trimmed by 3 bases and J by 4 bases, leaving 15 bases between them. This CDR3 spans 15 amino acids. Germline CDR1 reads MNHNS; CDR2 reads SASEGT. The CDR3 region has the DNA TGTGCCAGCAGTGATGTAAAAGGAGGGTCAGAGACCCAGTACTTC. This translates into CASSDVKGGSETQYF.

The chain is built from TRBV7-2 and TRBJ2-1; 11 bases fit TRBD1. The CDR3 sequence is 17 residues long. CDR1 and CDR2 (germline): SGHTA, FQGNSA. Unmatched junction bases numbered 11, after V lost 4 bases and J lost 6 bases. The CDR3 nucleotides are TGTGCCAGCAGCTGGCGCGTCCCCGGGACAGGGGGCAATGAGCAGTTCTTC. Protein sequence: CASSWRVPGTGGNEQFF.

DNA for the CDR3: TGTGCCAGCAGCGTAGCTTCCCCGCGGGAGGACACCGGGGAGCTGTTTTTT. It encodes CASSVASPREDTGELFF. The rearrangement uses TRBV9 and TRBJ2-2, with TRBD2 identical over 8 bases. CDR3 length equals 17 residues. The V gene end was trimmed by 0 bases and the J gene end by 3 bases; junction bases not matched to a gene: 7. CDR1 and CDR2 from the germline V gene are SGDLS and YYNGEE. The full variable domain, completed using reference TRBV9 and TRBJ2-2, is DSGVTQTPKHLITATGQRVTLRCSPRSGDLSVYWYQQSLDQGLQFLIQYYNGEERAKGNILERFSAQQFPDLHSELNLSSLELGDSALYFCASSVASPREDTGELFFGEGSRLTVL.

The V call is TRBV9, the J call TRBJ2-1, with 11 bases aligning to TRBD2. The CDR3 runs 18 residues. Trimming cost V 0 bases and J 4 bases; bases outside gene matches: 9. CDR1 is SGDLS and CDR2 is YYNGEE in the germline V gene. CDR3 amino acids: CASSVATSGTIFYNEQFF. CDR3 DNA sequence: TGTGCCAGCAGCGTAGCGACTAGCGGGACCATTTTTTACAATGAGCAGTTCTTC.

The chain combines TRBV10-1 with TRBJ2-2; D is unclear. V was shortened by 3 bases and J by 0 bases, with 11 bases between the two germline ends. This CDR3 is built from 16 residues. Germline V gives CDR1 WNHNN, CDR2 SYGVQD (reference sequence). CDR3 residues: CASSDITNANTGELFF. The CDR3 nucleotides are TGCGCCAGCAGTGATATAACTAACGCGAACACCGGGGAGCTGTTTTTT.

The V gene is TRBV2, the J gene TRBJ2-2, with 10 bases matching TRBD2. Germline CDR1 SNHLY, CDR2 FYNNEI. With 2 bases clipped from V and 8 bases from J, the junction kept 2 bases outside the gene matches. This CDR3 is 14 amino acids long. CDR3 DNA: TGTGCCAGCAGTGAACTAGCGGGAGCTGGGGAGCTGTTTTTT. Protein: CASSELAGAGELFF.

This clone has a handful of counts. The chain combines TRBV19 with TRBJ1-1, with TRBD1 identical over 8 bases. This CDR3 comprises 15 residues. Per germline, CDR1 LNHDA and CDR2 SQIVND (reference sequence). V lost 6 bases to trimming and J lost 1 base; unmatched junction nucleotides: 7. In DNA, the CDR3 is TGTGCCAGTAGAAGACAGGGGCTTCCGAACACTGAAGCTTTCTTT. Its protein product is CASRRQGLPNTEAFF. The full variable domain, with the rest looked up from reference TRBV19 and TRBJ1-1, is DGGITQSPKYLFRKEGQNVTLSCEQNLNHDAMYWYRQDPGQGLRLIYYSQIVNDFQKGDIAEGYSVSREKKESFPLTVTSAQKNPTAFYLCASRRQGLPNTEAFFGQGTRLTVV.

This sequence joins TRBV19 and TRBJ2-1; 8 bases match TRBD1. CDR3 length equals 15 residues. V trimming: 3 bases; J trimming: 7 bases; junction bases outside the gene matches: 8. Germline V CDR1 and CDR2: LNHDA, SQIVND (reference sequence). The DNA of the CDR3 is TGTGCCAGTAGTATTCCGACAGGGGTTAGGAATGAGCAGTTCTTC. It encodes CASSIPTGVRNEQFF.

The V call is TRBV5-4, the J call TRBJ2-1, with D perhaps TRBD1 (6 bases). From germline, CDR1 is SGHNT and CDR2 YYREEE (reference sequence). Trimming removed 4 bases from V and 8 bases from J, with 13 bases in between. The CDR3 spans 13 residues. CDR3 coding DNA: TGTGCCAGCAGCGCACAGGGTTCGGATGAGCAGTTCTTC. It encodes CASSAQGSDEQFF.

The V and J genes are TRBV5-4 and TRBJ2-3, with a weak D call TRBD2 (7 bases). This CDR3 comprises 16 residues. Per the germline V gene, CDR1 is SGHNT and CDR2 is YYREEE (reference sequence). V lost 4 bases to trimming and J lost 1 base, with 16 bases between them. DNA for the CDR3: TGTGCCAGCAGCCTAGGGAGGGAGGGGGGCACAGATACGCAGTATTTT. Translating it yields CASSLGREGGTDTQYF. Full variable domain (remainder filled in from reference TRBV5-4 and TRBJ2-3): ETGVTQSPTHLIKTRGQQVTLRCSSQSGHNTVSWYQQALGQGPQFIFQYYREEENGRGNFPPRFSGLQFPNYSSELNVNALELDDSALYLCASSLGREGGTDTQYFGPGTRLTVL.

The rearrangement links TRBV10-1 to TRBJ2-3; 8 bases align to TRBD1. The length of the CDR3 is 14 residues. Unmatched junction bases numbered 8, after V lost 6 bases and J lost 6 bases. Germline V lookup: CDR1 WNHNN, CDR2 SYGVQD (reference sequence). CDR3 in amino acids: CASRETGDVDTQYF. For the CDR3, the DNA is TGCGCCAGCAGAGAGACAGGGGACGTGGATACGCAGTATTTT.

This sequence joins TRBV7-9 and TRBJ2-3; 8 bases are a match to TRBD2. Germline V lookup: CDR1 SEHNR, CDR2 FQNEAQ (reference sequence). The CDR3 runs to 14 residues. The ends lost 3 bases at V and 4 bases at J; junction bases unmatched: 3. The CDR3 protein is CASSLGLVADTQYF. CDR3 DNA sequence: TGTGCCAGCAGCTTGGGACTAGTGGCAGATACGCAGTATTTT.

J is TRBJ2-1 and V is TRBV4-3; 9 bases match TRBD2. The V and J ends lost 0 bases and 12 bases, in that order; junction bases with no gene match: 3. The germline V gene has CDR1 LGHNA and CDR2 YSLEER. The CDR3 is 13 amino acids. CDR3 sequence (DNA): TGCGCCAGCAGCCAAGAGACTAGCGGCGGGCAGTTCTTC. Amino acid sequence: CASSQETSGGQFF.

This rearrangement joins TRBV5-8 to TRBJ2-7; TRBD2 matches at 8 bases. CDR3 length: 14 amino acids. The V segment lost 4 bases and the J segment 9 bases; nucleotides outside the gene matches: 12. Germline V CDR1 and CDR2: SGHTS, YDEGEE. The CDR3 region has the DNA TGTGCCAGCAGCGGTCCGGGACGGGGGGGTGGGCAGTACTTC. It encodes CASSGPGRGGGQYF.

CDR3 coding DNA: TGTGCCAGCTCACCACTTAAGCGGGAGCGGAGCACAGATACGCAGTATTTT. Its translation is CASSPLKRERSTDTQYF. This chain connects TRBV18 to TRBJ2-3; 8 positions agree with TRBD2. Germline CDR1 is KGHSH and CDR2 is LQKENI. The CDR3 spans 17 residues. Trimming at V came to 1 base and at J to 0 bases, leaving 6 bases not matched to a gene.

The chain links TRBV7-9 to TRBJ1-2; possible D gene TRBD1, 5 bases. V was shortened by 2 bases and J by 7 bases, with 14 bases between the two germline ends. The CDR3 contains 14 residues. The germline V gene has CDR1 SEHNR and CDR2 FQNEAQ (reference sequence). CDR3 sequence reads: CASSLPSLGLGYTF. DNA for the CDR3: TGTGCCAGCAGCTTACCTTCGTTGGGGCTTGGCTACACCTTC.

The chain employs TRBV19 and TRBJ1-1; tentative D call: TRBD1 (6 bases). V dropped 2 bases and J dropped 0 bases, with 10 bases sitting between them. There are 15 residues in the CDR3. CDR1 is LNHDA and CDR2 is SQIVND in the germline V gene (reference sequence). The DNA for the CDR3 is TGTGCCAGTAGTATAAGGGGGGGCTTGAACACTGAAGCTTTCTTT. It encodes CASSIRGGLNTEAFF.

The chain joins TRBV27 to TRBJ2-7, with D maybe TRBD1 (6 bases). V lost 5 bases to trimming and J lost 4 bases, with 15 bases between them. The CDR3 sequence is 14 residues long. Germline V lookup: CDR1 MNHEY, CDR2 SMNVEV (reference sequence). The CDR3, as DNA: TGTGCCAGCAGTCCGTCCGACAGGAATTACGAGCAGTACTTC. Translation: CASSPSDRNYEQYF.

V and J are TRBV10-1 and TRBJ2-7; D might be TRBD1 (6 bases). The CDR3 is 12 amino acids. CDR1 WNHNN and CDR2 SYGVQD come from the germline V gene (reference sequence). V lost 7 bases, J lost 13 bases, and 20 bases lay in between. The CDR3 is CASTEPARGRYF. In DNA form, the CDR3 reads TGCGCCAGCACCGAACCGGCCAGGGGACGATACTTC.

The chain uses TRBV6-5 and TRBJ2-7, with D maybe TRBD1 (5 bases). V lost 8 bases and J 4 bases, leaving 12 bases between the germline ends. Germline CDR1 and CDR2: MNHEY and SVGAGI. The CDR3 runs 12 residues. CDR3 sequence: CASHGRVYEQYF. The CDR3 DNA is TGTGCCAGCCACGGCAGGGTTTACGAGCAGTACTTC.

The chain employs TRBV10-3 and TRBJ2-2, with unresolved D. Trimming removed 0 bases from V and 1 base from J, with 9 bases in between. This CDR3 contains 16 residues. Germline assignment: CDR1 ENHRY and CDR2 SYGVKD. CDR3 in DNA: TGTGCCATCAGTGAGTCGAACCCAGGGAACACCGGGGAGCTGTTTTTT. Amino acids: CAISESNPGNTGELFF.